This TCR beta chain was sequenced for a study of cytomegalovirus exposure and HLA in healthy donors. With 60 Vbeta and 13 Jbeta primers, the PCR was carried out. TCRdb's table, derived via immunoSEQ multiplex PCR, lists solely in-frame clones and lacks some. The top ten hold 6.5% to 8% of the sample, which has around 130,000 clones, less than 80% seen once. The junction had 8 bases not matched to a gene; V was cut back by 4 bases and J by 0 bases. This CDR3 spans 18 amino acids. Germline loops: CDR1 MGHRA, CDR2 YSYEKL. This sequence was found in a man in his forties in good health and CMV-seropositive. Sequenced sample: PBMCs. The chain employs TRBV4-1 and TRBJ2-2; 10 nucleotides match TRBD2. DNA of the CDR3: TGCGCCAGCAGCCTTGTAGCGGGGGGTCTTACGAACACCGGGGAGCTGTTTTTT. Encoded protein: CASSLVAGGLTNTGELFF.